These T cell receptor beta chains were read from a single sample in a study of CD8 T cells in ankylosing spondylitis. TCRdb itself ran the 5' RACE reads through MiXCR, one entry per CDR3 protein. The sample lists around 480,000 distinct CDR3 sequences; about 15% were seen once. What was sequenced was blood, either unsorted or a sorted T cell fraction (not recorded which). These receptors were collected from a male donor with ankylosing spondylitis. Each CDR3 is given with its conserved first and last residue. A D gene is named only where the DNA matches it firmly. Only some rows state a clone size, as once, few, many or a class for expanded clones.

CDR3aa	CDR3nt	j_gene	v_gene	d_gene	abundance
CASSGDPPTGELFF	TGTGCCAGCAGTGGGGACCCCCCGACCGGGGAGCTGTTTTTT	TRBJ2-2	TRBV2	NA	NA
CASSARTGSNEKLFF	TGTGCCAGCAGCGCCCGGACAGGGTCTAATGAAAAACTGTTTTTT	TRBJ1-4	TRBV12-3/TRBV12-4	TRBD1	many
CASRTNGAVAGELFF	TGTGCCAGCAGGACCAACGGTGCGGTTGCCGGGGAGCTGTTTTTT	TRBJ2-2	TRBV7-3	NA	few
CASSRGQEKPGYTF	TGTGCCAGCAGCCGGGGACAGGAGAAACCTGGCTACACCTTC	TRBJ1-2	TRBV5-6	TRBD1	many
CASSLNGSPYNEQFF	TGTGCCAGCAGCTTAAACGGCTCCCCTTACAATGAGCAGTTCTTC	TRBJ2-1	TRBV7-3	NA	NA
CASRGLAGGNTGELFF	TGTGCCAGCAGGGGACTAGCGGGGGGGAACACCGGGGAGCTGTTTTTT	TRBJ2-2	TRBV3-1	TRBD2	few
CSVGGRMREEQFF	TGCAGCGTTGGGGGACGGATGAGAGAAGAGCAGTTCTTC	TRBJ2-1	TRBV29-1	NA	NA
CASSRSGAQGAGYGYTF	TGTGCCAGCAGCCGATCGGGGGCACAGGGGGCAGGATATGGCTACACCTTC	TRBJ1-2	TRBV6-1	TRBD1	NA
CASSWTSTNEKLFF	TGTGCCAGCAGCTGGACCTCAACTAATGAAAAACTGTTTTTT	TRBJ1-4	TRBV7-9	NA	NA
CASSDPRQGSSNQPQHF	TGTGCCAGCAGTGACCCCCGACAGGGGTCAAGCAATCAGCCCCAGCATTTT	TRBJ1-5	TRBV12-3/TRBV12-4	TRBD1	NA
CASSSEDPETQYF	TGTGCCAGCAGTTCGGAGGATCCAGAGACCCAGTACTTC	TRBJ2-5	TRBV12-3/TRBV12-4	NA	few
CSARSGTGAHSPLHF	TGCAGTGCTAGATCCGGGACAGGTGCCCATTCACCCCTCCACTTT	TRBJ1-6	TRBV20-1	TRBD1	few
CSATTYSNQPQHF	TGCAGTGCTACGACGTATAGCAATCAGCCCCAGCATTTT	TRBJ1-5	TRBV20-1	NA	NA
CSARDLVQGAGELFF	TGCAGTGCTAGAGATTTGGTCCAGGGGGCCGGGGAGCTGTTTTTT	TRBJ2-2	TRBV20-1	TRBD1	few
CSARRGPGGETQYF	TGCAGTGCTAGACGCGGTCCCGGCGGGGAGACCCAGTACTTC	TRBJ2-5	TRBV20-1	NA	few
CASSTPRTSGRANEQFF	TGTGCCAGCAGTACACCCAGGACTAGCGGGAGGGCCAATGAGCAGTTCTTC	TRBJ2-1	TRBV12-3/TRBV12-4	TRBD2	few
CSATGSTEAFF	TGCAGTGCTACGGGGAGCACTGAAGCTTTCTTT	TRBJ1-1	TRBV20-1	NA	few
CSALSGFNKVAGELFF	TGCAGTGCTCTATCGGGGTTCAACAAGGTCGCCGGGGAGCTGTTTTTT	TRBJ2-2	TRBV20-1	NA	few
CSARADEETQYF	TGCAGTGCTAGAGCGGACGAAGAGACCCAGTACTTC	TRBJ2-5	TRBV20-1	NA	NA
CASSRSAANTEVFF	TGTGCCAGCAGTCGCTCCGCAGCGAACACTGAAGTTTTCTTT	TRBJ1-1	TRBV6-1	NA	few
CASSGGAGFETQYF	TGTGCCAGCAGCGGGGGGGCCGGTTTCGAGACCCAGTACTTC	TRBJ2-5	TRBV2	TRBD2	NA
CASNTLGGGETQYF	TGTGCCAGCAACACTTTAGGGGGAGGAGAGACCCAGTACTTC	TRBJ2-5	TRBV7-9	NA	few
CASSQPGQGNIQYF	TGTGCCAGCAGCCAACCGGGACAGGGAAACATTCAGTACTTC	TRBJ2-4	TRBV7-6	TRBD1	NA
CASSLGTGRSSNQPQHF	TGTGCCAGCAGCTTAGGTACCGGCCGAAGTAGCAATCAGCCCCAGCATTTT	TRBJ1-5	TRBV7-9	NA	few
CSARDRSTDTQYF	TGCAGTGCTAGGGACAGGTCCACAGATACGCAGTATTTT	TRBJ2-3	TRBV20-1	TRBD1	NA
CASSRRGNEQFF	TGTGCCAGCAGTCGCAGGGGCAATGAGCAGTTCTTC	TRBJ2-1	TRBV12-3/TRBV12-4	NA	NA
CASSLETVWNTEAFF	TGTGCCAGCAGTTTAGAGACAGTCTGGAACACTGAAGCTTTCTTT	TRBJ1-1	TRBV12-3/TRBV12-4	NA	many
CSAPRTGGYGYTF	TGCAGTGCACCGCGGACAGGGGGGTATGGCTACACCTTC	TRBJ1-2	TRBV20-1	TRBD1	NA
CSAKGAGEVGNQPQHF	TGCAGTGCCAAAGGGGCAGGGGAGGTGGGCAATCAGCCCCAGCATTTT	TRBJ1-5	TRBV20-1	NA	NA
CSVDGLTGELFF	TGCAGCGTTGACGGTTTAACCGGGGAGCTGTTTTTT	TRBJ2-2	TRBV29-1	NA	NA
CSARDIGLVPLETQYF	TGCAGTGCTAGAGATATCGGACTAGTCCCTCTAGAGACCCAGTACTTC	TRBJ2-5	TRBV20-1	TRBD2	NA
CASSPPPRPVGQGAFNSNQPQHF	TGTGCCAGCAGCCCACCCCCGAGGCCCGTAGGGCAGGGGGCCTTTAATAGCAATCAGCCCCAGCATTTT	TRBJ1-5	TRBV4-2	TRBD1	NA
CASSLGSSNQPQHF	TGTGCCAGCAGTTTGGGCAGTAGCAATCAGCCCCAGCATTTT	TRBJ1-5	TRBV12-3/TRBV12-4	NA	many
CASSLEAGGRNEQFF	TGTGCCAGCAGCTTAGAGGCGGGAGGTCGGAATGAGCAGTTCTTC	TRBJ2-1	TRBV11-3	TRBD2	NA
CSATKGSSGNYGYTF	TGCAGTGCTACTAAGGGGTCGAGCGGGAACTATGGCTACACCTTC	TRBJ1-2	TRBV20-1	NA	few
CASSEFGGSTYNEQFF	TGTGCCAGCAGTGAATTTGGGGGCTCCACCTACAATGAGCAGTTCTTC	TRBJ2-1	TRBV6-1	NA	NA
CASSLGTGLGDNEQFF	TGTGCCAGCAGTTTAGGTACGGGACTAGGCGACAATGAGCAGTTCTTC	TRBJ2-1	TRBV12-3/TRBV12-4	TRBD2	NA
CASTRSGTGGYEQYF	TGCGCCAGCACCAGATCGGGGACAGGGGGATACGAGCAGTACTTC	TRBJ2-7	TRBV5-1	TRBD1	few
CSVEVFSGNTIYF	TGCAGCGTTGAAGTCTTCTCTGGAAACACCATATATTTT	TRBJ1-3	TRBV29-1	NA	few
CSVVRGVDEKLFF	TGCAGTGTGGTGAGGGGTGTAGACGAAAAACTGTTTTTT	TRBJ1-4	TRBV20-1	NA	few
CASSYGRTSGRGNEQFF	TGTGCCAGCAGCTATGGTCGGACTAGCGGGAGAGGGAATGAGCAGTTCTTC	TRBJ2-1	TRBV3-1	TRBD2	NA
CASRVTGGGYQPQHF	TGTGCCAGCAGGGTGACAGGGGGTGGCTATCAGCCCCAGCATTTT	TRBJ1-5	TRBV28	TRBD1	NA
CSARVNHGYDSPLHF	TGCAGTGCTAGAGTTAACCACGGGTATGATTCACCCCTCCACTTT	TRBJ1-6	TRBV20-1	NA	few
CASSLLTGSADTQYF	TGCGCCAGCAGCCTATTGACAGGGTCTGCAGATACGCAGTATTTT	TRBJ2-3	TRBV5-1	TRBD1	NA
CATSRDQGETQYF	TGTGCCACCAGCAGAGATCAGGGTGAGACCCAGTACTTC	TRBJ2-5	TRBV15	NA	few
CSVRIGAATQYF	TGCAGCGTTAGAATCGGAGCGGCAACGCAGTATTTT	TRBJ2-3	TRBV29-1	NA	many
CASGLRRVWGFRKDTQYF	TGTGCCAGCGGCCTCCGGCGGGTGTGGGGGTTTAGAAAAGATACGCAGTATTTT	TRBJ2-3	TRBV5-6	NA	NA
CATSRGTSGYNEQFF	TGTGCCACCAGCAGAGGGACTAGCGGGTACAATGAGCAGTTCTTC	TRBJ2-1	TRBV15	TRBD2	once
CATNDRGRDTQYF	TGTGCCACCAACGACAGGGGGCGAGATACGCAGTATTTT	TRBJ2-3	TRBV24-1	TRBD1	many
CASSLGEHHGYTF	TGTGCCAGCAGCTTAGGGGAGCACCATGGCTACACCTTC	TRBJ1-2	TRBV7-9	NA	NA
CASSQDWLAEPYNEQFF	TGTGCCAGCAGCCAAGATTGGCTAGCGGAACCGTACAATGAGCAGTTCTTC	TRBJ2-1	TRBV4-2	TRBD2	few
CASSHLQGNTEAFF	TGCGCCAGCAGCCACTTACAGGGGAACACTGAAGCTTTCTTT	TRBJ1-1	TRBV4-1	NA	many
CASSSTPGETQYF	TGTGCCAGCAGCTCGACTCCTGGGGAGACCCAGTACTTC	TRBJ2-5	TRBV11-1	NA	many